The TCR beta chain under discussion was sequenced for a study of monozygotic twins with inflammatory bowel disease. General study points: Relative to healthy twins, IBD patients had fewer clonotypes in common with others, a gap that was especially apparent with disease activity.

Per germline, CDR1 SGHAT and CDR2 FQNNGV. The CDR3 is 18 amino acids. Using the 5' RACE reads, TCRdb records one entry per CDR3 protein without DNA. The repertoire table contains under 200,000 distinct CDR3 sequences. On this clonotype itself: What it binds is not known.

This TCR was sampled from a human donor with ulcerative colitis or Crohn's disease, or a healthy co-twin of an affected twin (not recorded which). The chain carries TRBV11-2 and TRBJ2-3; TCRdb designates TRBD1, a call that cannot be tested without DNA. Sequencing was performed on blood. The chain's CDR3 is CASSLLFLGQGVTDTQYF.